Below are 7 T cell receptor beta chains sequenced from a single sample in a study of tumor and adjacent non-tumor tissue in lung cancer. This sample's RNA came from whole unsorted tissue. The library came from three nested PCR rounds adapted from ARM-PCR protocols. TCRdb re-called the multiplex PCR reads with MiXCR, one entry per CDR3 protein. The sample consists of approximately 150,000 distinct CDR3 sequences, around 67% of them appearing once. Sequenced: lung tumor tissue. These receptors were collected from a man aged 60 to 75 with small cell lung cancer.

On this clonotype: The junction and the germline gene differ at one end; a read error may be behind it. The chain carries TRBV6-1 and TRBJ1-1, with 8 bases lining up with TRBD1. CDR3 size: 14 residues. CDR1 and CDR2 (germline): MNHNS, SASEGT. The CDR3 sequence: CASDRTGSDTEDFF. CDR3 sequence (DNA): TGTGCCAGCGATAGGACAGGGAGCGACACTGAAGATTTCTTT.

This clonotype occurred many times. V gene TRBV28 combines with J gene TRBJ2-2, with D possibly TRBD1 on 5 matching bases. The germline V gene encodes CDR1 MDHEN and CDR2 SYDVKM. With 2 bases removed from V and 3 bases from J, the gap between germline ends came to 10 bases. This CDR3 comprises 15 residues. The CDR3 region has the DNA TGTGCCAGCAGTTTACCCAAGGGGTACACCGGGGAGCTGTTTTTT. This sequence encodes CASSLPKGYTGELFF.

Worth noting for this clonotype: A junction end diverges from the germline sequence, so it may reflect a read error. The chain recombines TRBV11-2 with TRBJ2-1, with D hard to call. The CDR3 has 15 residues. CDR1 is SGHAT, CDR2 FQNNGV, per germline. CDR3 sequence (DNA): TGTGCCAGCAGCTTAGAGGTAGGGTTTAACAATGAGCGGTTCTTC. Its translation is CASSLEVGFNNERFF.

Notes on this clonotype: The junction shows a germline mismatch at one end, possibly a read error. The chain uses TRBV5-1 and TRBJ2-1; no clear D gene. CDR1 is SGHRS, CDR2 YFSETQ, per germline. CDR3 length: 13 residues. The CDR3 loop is CASTLVPDNEQFF. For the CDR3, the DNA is TGCGCCAGCACCTTGGTTCCTGACAATGAGCAGTTCTTC.

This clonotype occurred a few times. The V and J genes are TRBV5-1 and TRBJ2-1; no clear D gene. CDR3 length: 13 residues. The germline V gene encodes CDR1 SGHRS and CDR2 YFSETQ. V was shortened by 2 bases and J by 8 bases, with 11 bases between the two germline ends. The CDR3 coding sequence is TGCGCCAGCAGCTTTGGGGTAGCCGATGAGCAGTTCTTC. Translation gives CASSFGVADEQFF.

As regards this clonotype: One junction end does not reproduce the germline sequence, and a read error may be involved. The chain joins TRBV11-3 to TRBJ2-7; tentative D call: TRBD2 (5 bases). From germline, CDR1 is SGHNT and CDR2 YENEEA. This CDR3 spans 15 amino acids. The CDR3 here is CASSLDSLDHYELYF. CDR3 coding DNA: TGTGCCAGCAGCTTGGACTCCCTGGACCACTACGAGCTGTACTTC.

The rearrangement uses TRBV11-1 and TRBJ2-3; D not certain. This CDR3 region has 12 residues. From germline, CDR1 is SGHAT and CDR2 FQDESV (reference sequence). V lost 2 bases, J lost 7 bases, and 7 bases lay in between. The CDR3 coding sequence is TGTGCCAGCAGCTTAAGCGTAAATACGCAGTATTTT. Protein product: CASSLSVNTQYF.